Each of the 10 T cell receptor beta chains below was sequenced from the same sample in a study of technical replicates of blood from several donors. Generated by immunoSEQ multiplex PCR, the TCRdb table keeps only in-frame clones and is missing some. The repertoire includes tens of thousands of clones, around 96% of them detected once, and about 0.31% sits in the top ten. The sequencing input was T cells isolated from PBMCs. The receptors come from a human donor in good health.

CDR3 residues: CASSPLTSGSGETQYF. The CDR3 DNA reads TGCGCCAGCAGCCCCCTAACTAGCGGGAGTGGAGAGACCCAGTACTTC. J is TRBJ2-5 and V is TRBV5-1, with 11 bases fitting TRBD2. The junction had 9 bases not matched to a gene; V was cut back by 4 bases and J by 4 bases. Germline V gives CDR1 SGHRS, CDR2 YFSETQ. This CDR3 is built from 16 residues.

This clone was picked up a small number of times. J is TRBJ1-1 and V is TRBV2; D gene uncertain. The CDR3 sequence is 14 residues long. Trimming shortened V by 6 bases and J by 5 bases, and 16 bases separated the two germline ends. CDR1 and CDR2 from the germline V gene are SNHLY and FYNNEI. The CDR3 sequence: CASSATHGGTEAFF. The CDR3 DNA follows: TGTGCCAGCAGCGCCACCCATGGAGGGACTGAAGCTTTCTTT. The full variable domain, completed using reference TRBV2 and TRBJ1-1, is EPEVTQTPSHQVTQMGQEVILRCVPISNHLYFYWYRQILGQKVEFLVSFYNNEISEKSEIFDDQFSVERPDGSNFTLKIRSTKLEDSAMYFCASSATHGGTEAFFGQGTRLTVV.

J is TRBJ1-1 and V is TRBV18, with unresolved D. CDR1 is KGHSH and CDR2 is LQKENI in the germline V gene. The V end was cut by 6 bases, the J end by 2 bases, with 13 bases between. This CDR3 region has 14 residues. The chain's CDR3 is CASSGGRTNTEAFF. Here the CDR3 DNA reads TGTGCCAGCTCCGGAGGACGGACTAACACTGAAGCTTTCTTT.

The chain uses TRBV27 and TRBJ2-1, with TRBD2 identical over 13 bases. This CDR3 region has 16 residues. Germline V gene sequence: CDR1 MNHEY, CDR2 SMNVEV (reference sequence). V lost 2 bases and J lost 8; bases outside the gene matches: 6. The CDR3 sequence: CASSLKWGLAGHEQFF. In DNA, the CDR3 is TGTGCCAGCAGTTTAAAGTGGGGACTAGCGGGACATGAGCAGTTCTTC.

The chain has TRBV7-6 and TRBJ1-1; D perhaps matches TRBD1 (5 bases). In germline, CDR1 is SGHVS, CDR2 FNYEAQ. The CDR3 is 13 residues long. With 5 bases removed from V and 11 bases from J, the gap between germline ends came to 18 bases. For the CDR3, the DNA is TGTGCCAGCAGCCCCAAGACCCAGGGCGAGGCTTTCTTT. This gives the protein CASSPKTQGEAFF.

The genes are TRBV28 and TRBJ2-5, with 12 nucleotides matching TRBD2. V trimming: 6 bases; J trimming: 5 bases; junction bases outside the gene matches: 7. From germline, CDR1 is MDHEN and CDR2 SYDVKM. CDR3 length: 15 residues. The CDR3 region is CASRDLAGGEETQYF. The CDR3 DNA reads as TGTGCCAGCAGAGACCTAGCGGGAGGGGAGGAGACCCAGTACTTC.

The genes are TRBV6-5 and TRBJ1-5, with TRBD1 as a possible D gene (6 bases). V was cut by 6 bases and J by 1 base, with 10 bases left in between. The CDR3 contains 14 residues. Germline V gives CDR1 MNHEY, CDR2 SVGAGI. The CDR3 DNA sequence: TGTGCCAGCAGAGGGGGTGGAAGCAATCAGCCCCAGCATTTT. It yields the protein CASRGGGSNQPQHF.

The CDR3 region is CASSIDTGRAEAFF. As DNA, the CDR3 is TGTGCCAGTAGTATAGATACTGGGAGGGCAGAAGCTTTCTTT. The chain is built from TRBV19 and TRBJ1-1; no definite D call. Per the germline V gene, CDR1 is LNHDA and CDR2 is SQIVND (reference sequence). The V and J ends lost 0 bases and 8 bases respectively, with 13 bases between them. The CDR3 is 14 amino acids.

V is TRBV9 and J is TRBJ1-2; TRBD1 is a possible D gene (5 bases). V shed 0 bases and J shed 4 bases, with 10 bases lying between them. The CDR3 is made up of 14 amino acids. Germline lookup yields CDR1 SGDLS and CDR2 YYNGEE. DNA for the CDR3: TGTGCCAGCAGCGTAGTTGTCGGGGGCTATGGCTACACCTTC. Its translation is CASSVVVGGYGYTF. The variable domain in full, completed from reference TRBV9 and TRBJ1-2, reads DSGVTQTPKHLITATGQRVTLRCSPRSGDLSVYWYQQSLDQGLQFLIQYYNGEERAKGNILERFSAQQFPDLHSELNLSSLELGDSALYFCASSVVVGGYGYTFGSGTRLTVV.

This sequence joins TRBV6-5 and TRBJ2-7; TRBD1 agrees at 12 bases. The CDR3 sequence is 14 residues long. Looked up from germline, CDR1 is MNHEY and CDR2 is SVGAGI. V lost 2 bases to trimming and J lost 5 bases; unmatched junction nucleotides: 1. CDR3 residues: CASSYGTGGHEQYF. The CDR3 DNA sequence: TGTGCCAGCAGTTACGGGACAGGGGGCCACGAGCAGTACTTC.